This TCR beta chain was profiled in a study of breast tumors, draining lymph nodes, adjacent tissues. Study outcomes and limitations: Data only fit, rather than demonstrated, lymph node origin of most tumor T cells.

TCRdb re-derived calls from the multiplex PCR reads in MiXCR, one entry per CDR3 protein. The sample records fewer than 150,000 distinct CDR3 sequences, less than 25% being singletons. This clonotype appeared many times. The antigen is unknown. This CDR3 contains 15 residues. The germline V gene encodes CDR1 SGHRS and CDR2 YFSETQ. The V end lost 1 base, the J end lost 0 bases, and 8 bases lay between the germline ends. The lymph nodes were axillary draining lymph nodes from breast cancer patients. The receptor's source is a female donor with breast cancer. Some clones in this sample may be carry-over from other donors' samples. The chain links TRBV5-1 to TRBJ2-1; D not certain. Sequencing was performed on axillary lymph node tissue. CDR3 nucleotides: TGCGCCAGCAGCTTGAGAACGGGCTCCTACAATGAGCAGTTCTTC. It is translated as CASSLRTGSYNEQFF.